This entry lists 11 T cell receptor beta chains sequenced from one sample in a study of cytomegalovirus exposure and HLA in healthy donors. PCR used 60 Vbeta primers and 13 Jbeta primers. The data were produced by immunoSEQ multiplex PCR, yet TCRdb's version contains in-frame clones alone and is incomplete. This table holds 150,000 to 200,000 clones. The source material was PBMCs. The receptors originated from a woman in her fifties or sixties in good health and CMV-seronegative.

The rearrangement joins TRBV10-1 to TRBJ2-7; possibly TRBD2 for D (6 bases). The CDR3 has 15 residues. V dropped 6 bases and J dropped 2 bases, with 17 bases sitting between them. Germline-derived CDR1 and CDR2 are WNHNN and SYGVQD (reference sequence). The CDR3 sequence is CASSLDQGLPYEQYF. As DNA, the CDR3 is TGCGCCAGCAGCCTGGACCAGGGACTTCCCTACGAGCAGTACTTC.

The genes are TRBV7-9 and TRBJ2-5, with a weak D call TRBD1 (6 bases). The CDR3 contains 14 residues. V was cut by 2 bases and J by 4 bases, with 11 bases left in between. Germline lookup yields CDR1 SEHNR and CDR2 FQNEAQ (reference sequence). The CDR3 coding sequence is TGTGCCAGCAGCTTACCAGGGGCGAGAGAGACCCAGTACTTC. Residues: CASSLPGARETQYF.

The chain couples TRBV9 to TRBJ2-2; no reliable D call. The V and J ends lost 0 bases and 7 bases respectively, with 10 bases between them. The CDR3 consists of 14 residues. Germline V gene lookup returns CDR1 SGDLS and CDR2 YYNGEE. CDR3 in amino acids: CASSVAGRDGELFF. In nucleotides, the CDR3 is TGTGCCAGCAGCGTAGCGGGTCGCGACGGGGAGCTGTTTTTT. Combining the CDR3 with reference TRBV9 and TRBJ2-2 gives the whole variable domain DSGVTQTPKHLITATGQRVTLRCSPRSGDLSVYWYQQSLDQGLQFLIQYYNGEERAKGNILERFSAQQFPDLHSELNLSSLELGDSALYFCASSVAGRDGELFFGEGSRLTVL.

V usage is TRBV27 and J usage is TRBJ1-2, with 8 bases matching TRBD1. V was pared by 1 base and J by 4 bases, with 5 bases of the junction left unmatched. From germline, CDR1 is MNHEY and CDR2 SMNVEV (reference sequence). This CDR3 has 15 residues. The CDR3 DNA reads as TGTGCCAGCAGTTTATACCAGGACAGGGTCTATGGCTACACCTTC. It specifies CASSLYQDRVYGYTF.

The chain recombines TRBV4-1 with TRBJ2-7, with D perhaps matching TRBD2 (7 bases). In germline, CDR1 is MGHRA, CDR2 YSYEKL. The CDR3 sequence is 14 residues long. V was pared by 3 bases and J by 5 bases, with 14 bases between. The CDR3 region has the DNA TGCGCCAGCAGCCATTTAGGGGGGGCCCACGAGCAGTACTTC. Encoded protein: CASSHLGGAHEQYF.

V gene TRBV5-8 combines with J gene TRBJ2-7, with TRBD2 as a possible D gene (5 bases). There are 12 residues in the CDR3. V was shortened by 3 bases and J by 3 bases, with 7 bases between the two germline ends. Germline V CDR1 and CDR2: SGHTS, YDEGEE. CDR3 loop: CASSYRDYEQYF. As DNA, the CDR3 is TGTGCCAGCAGCTATCGGGACTACGAGCAGTACTTC.

The chain has TRBV11-2 and TRBJ2-7; 9 bases map to TRBD2. V shed 4 bases, J shed 1 base, and the junction held 11 bases outside the gene matches. There are 17 residues in the CDR3. Germline loops: CDR1 SGHAT, CDR2 FQNNGV. CDR3 nucleotide sequence: TGTGCCAGCAGCTCCGGGACTAGCTCTCGACGGTCCTACGAGCAGTACTTC. It codes for CASSSGTSSRRSYEQYF.

The CDR3 loop is CASSSVWGVGQTGELFF. In DNA form, the CDR3 reads TGTGCCAGCAGCTCCGTCTGGGGGGTGGGACAGACCGGGGAGCTGTTTTTT. The rearrangement links TRBV5-4 to TRBJ2-2, with D possibly TRBD1 on 7 matching bases. Germline values: CDR1 SGHNT, CDR2 YYREEE (reference sequence). This CDR3 comprises 17 residues. Trimming removed 3 bases at V and 5 bases at J, with 20 bases between.

The chain recombines TRBV7-9 with TRBJ1-1; no clear D. V lost 5 bases to trimming and J lost 10 bases, with 8 bases between them. Germline CDR1 is SEHNR and CDR2 is FQNEAQ (reference sequence). The CDR3 is made up of 10 amino acids. The CDR3 here is CASSLGRAFF. The CDR3 nucleotides are TGTGCCAGCAGCCTAGGTCGAGCTTTCTTT.

The chain uses TRBV7-2 and TRBJ1-5; D gene unclear. CDR3 length: 15 residues. Trimming stripped 5 bases from V and 0 bases from J, with 11 bases between. CDR1 is SGHTA and CDR2 is FQGNSA in the germline V gene. CDR3 nucleotide sequence: TGTGCCAGCAGCCCGCAGAGGGATAGCAATCAGCCCCAGCATTTT. Translating gives CASSPQRDSNQPQHF.

V and J are TRBV5-1 and TRBJ1-1; TRBD1 matches 7 bases. Germline CDR1 and CDR2: SGHRS and YFSETQ. V lost 5 bases to trimming and J lost 5 bases; unmatched junction nucleotides: 9. The CDR3 sequence is 14 residues long. CDR3 loop: CASSRTTGATEAFF. The CDR3 DNA reads TGCGCCAGCAGTCGTACAACAGGGGCTACTGAAGCTTTCTTT.